One sample yielded the 8 T cell receptor beta chains listed below, sequenced in a study of blood T cell repertoires in COVID-19 (dated by TCRdb to the early 2020s). The method was the immunoSEQ multiplex PCR assay. This immuneACCESS table, as held by TCRdb, lists in-frame sequences with V and J called but not all clones. Of the missing ones, under half trace to an unresolved V gene in checked studies; the others have no known cause. Present in this sample are around 180,000 clones, around 80% of which were seen just once. In total, the top ten clones hold about a sixth of the sample. Material for sequencing was PBMCs or T cells enriched from blood (not recorded which). Receptors originate from a woman between 50 and 59 years old with acute COVID-19.

This chain links TRBV9 with TRBJ2-5, with 10 nucleotides matching TRBD1. The V gene's germline CDR1 is SGDLS and CDR2 YYNGEE. The CDR3 covers 15 residues. Trimming cost V 3 bases and J 4 bases; bases outside gene matches: 6. The CDR3 DNA sequence: TGTGCCAGCAGCGCGTGGACAGGGGGGGGAGAGACCCAGTACTTC. Translation: CASSAWTGGGETQYF.

The chain combines TRBV7-9 with TRBJ2-1; 9 nucleotides line up with TRBD1. The CDR3 extends over 18 amino acids. Germline V gene data show CDR1 as SEHNR and CDR2 as FQNEAQ (reference sequence). The junction had 13 bases not matched to a gene; V was cut back by 5 bases and J by 2 bases. The CDR3 sequence: CASSATGGVSPAYNEQFF. The DNA for the CDR3 is TGTGCCAGCAGCGCGACAGGGGGGGTTTCGCCGGCCTACAATGAGCAGTTCTTC.

The chain has TRBV14 and TRBJ1-2; 7 nucleotides align to TRBD1. The CDR3 has 13 residues. V gave up 3 bases and J gave up 6 bases; unmatched junction bases: 4. The germline V gene encodes CDR1 SGHDN and CDR2 FVKESK. CDR3 nucleotides: TGTGCCAGCAGCCAGAATCAGGGGGATGGCTACACCTTC. Translated: CASSQNQGDGYTF. The full variable domain, its missing parts supplied by reference TRBV14 and TRBJ1-2, is EAGVTQFPSHSVIEKGQTVTLRCDPISGHDNLYWYRRVMGKEIKFLLHFVKESKQDESGMPNNRFLAERTGGTYSTLKVQPAELEDSGVYFCASSQNQGDGYTFGSGTRLTVV.

This sequence joins TRBV3-1 (or the pseudogene TRBV3-2) and TRBJ1-2, with a tentative D call TRBD1 (6 bases). V lost 4 bases and J lost 1, with 7 bases in between. There are 13 residues in the CDR3. Germline V gene sequence: CDR1 LGHDT, CDR2 YNNKEL (reference sequence). The CDR3 spells CASSRTVNYGYTF. CDR3 DNA: TGTGCCAGCAGCCGGACAGTTAACTATGGCTACACCTTC.

CDR3 DNA: TGCGCCAGCAGCCAAGAAACAGGGACGAACACCGGGGAGCTGTTTTTT. It specifies CASSQETGTNTGELFF. The chain joins TRBV4-1 to TRBJ2-2; TRBD1 might be the D (6 bases). Deletions cut 0 bases from V and 0 bases from J, with 8 bases between. CDR1 MGHRA and CDR2 YSYEKL come from the germline V gene. The CDR3 is made up of 16 amino acids.

This clone was detected once. V gene TRBV19 combines with J gene TRBJ1-3; 7 positions agree with TRBD1. V was clipped by 6 bases and J by 0 bases; unmatched bases: 11. The CDR3 totals 17 residues. Germline V lookup: CDR1 LNHDA, CDR2 SQIVND (reference sequence). The CDR3 loop reads CASRSGTVTFSGNTIYF. For the CDR3, the DNA is TGTGCCAGTAGATCCGGGACAGTCACTTTCTCTGGAAACACCATATATTTT.

The CDR3 reads CARRDRARWGTEAFF. DNA of the CDR3: TGTGCCAGGCGGGACAGGGCCCGCTGGGGCACTGAAGCTTTCTTT. The V gene is TRBV30, the J gene TRBJ1-1; 9 bases match TRBD1. CDR3 size: 15 residues. Germline CDR1 GTSNPN, CDR2 SVGIG (reference sequence). V was clipped by 8 bases and J by 4 bases; unmatched bases: 14.

As DNA, the CDR3 is TGTGCCAGCAGTTTAACAGGCAGTCTGAACACTGAAGCTTTCTTT. Translating it yields CASSLTGSLNTEAFF. The genes are TRBV28 and TRBJ1-1; a possible D gene is TRBD1 (5 bases). CDR1 is MDHEN and CDR2 is SYDVKM in the germline V gene. This CDR3 has 15 amino acids. Trimming shortened V by 2 bases and J by 0 bases, and 10 bases separated the two germline ends.